This note documents a single T cell receptor (beta chain) sequence. Its antigen is not identified. This CDR3 spans 16 amino acids. With 1 base removed from V and 3 bases from J, the gap between germline ends came to 16 bases. The germline CDR1 and CDR2 sequences are SEHNR and FQNEAQ (reference sequence). This entry belongs to a study of T-cell reconstitution after alpha-beta-depleted transplantation in children. The study, taken as a whole, reports: Hyperexpanded clones declined; after one year, newly produced T cells mostly supplied diversity. By about two months after transplant, alpha-beta T cells reportedly arose from several hundred graft clones that had expanded. For some patients, TCRbeta diversity was high at day 60 because of recipient T cells and thymic progenitors that survived.

Unique molecular identifiers were used in preparing the TCRbeta library. TCRdb passed the PCR reads through MiXCR, listing each CDR3 protein once. The sample lists just over 950,000 distinct CDR3 sequences; 25% to 30% were seen once. The rearrangement links TRBV7-9 to TRBJ2-7; D is ambiguous. This receptor was obtained from a boy younger than two who had a stem cell transplant for SCID, so the T cells may come from the graft donor. The source material was PBMCs, mostly from graft donor cells, sampled 360 days after TCRalphabeta/CD19-depleted stem cell transplant. The CDR3 here is CASSLGSGFVDYEQYF. CDR3 coding DNA: TGTGCCAGCAGCTTAGGATCCGGTTTTGTGGACTACGAGCAGTACTTC.